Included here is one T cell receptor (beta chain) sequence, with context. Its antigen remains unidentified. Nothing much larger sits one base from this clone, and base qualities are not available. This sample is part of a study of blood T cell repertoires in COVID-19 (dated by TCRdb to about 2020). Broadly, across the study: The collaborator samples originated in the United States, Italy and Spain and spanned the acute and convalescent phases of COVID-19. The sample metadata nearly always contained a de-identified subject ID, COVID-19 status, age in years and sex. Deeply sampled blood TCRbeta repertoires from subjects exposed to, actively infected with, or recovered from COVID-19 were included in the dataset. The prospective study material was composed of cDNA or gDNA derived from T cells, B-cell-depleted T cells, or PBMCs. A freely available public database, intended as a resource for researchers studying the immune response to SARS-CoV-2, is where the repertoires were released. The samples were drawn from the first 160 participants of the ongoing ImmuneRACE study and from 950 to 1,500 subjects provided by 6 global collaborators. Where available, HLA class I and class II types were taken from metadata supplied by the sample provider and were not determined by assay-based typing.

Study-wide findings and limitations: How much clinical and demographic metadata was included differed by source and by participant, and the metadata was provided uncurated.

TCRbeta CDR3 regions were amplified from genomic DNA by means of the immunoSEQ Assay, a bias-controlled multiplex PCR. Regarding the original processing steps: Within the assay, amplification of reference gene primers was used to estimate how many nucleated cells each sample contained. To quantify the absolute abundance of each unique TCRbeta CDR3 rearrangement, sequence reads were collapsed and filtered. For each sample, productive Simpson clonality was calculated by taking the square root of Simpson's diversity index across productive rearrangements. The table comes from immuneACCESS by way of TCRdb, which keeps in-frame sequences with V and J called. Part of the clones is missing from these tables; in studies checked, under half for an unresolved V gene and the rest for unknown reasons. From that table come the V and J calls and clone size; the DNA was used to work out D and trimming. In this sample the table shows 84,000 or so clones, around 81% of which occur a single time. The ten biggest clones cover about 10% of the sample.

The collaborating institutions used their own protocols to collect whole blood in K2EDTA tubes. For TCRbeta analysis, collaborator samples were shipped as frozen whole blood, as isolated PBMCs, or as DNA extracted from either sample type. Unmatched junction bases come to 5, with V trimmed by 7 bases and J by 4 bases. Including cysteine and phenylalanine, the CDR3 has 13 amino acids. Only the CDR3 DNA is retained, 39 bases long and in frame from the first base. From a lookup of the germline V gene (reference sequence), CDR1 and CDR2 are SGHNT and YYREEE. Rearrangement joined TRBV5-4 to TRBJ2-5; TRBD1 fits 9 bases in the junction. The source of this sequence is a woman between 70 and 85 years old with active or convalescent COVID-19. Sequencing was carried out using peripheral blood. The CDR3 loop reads CASGTGGTETQYF. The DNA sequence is TGTGCCAGCGGCACAGGGGGCACAGAGACCCAGTACTTC.